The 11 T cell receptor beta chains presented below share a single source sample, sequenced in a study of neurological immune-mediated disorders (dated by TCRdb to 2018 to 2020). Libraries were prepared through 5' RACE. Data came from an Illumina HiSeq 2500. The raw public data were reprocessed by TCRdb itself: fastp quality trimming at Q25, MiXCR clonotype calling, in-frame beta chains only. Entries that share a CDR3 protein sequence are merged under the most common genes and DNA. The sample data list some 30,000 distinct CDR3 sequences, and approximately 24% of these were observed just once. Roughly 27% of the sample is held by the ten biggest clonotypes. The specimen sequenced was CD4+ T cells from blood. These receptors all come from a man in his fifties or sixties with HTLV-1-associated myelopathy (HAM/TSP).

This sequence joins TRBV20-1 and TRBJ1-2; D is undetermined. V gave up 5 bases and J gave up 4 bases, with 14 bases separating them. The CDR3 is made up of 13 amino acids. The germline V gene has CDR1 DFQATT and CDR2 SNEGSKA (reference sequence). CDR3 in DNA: TGCAGTGCTCCCGAGCCCGTTTCCTATGGCTACACCTTC. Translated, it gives CSAPEPVSYGYTF.

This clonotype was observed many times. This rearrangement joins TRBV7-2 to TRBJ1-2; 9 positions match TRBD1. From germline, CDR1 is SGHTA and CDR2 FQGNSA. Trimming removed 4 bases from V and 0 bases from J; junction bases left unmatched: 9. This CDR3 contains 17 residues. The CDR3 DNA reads TGTGCCAGCAGCTCCGGACAGGGGTATGGAGCTAACTATGGCTACACCTTC. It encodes CASSSGQGYGANYGYTF.

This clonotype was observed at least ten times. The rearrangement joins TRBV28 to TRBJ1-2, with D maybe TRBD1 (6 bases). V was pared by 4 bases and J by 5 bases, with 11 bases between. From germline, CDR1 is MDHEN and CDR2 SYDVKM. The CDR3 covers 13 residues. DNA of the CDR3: TGTGCCAGCAGTTCCATACAGGGATATGGCTACACCTTC. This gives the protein CASSSIQGYGYTF.

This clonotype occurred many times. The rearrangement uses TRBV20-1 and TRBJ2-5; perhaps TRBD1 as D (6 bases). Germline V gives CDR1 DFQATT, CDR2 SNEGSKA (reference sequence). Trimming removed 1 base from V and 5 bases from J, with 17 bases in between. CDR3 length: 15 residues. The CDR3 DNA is TGCAGTGCTAGAGGGGCGTCCTCTCAGGGGGAGACCCAGTACTTC. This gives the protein CSARGASSQGETQYF.

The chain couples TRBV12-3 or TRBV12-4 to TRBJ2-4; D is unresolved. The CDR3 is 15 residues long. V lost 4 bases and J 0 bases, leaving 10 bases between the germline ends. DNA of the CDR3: TGTGCCAGCAGTTCACAACAGTTAGCCAAAAACATTCAGTACTTC. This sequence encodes CASSSQQLAKNIQYF.

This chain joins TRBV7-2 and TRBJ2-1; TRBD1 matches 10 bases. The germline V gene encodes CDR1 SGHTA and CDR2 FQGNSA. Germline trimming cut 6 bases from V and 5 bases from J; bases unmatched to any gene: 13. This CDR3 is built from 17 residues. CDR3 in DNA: TGTGCCAGCAGTAGCGACAGGGGGCGGAGCGCAAACAATGAGCAGTTCTTC. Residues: CASSSDRGRSANNEQFF.

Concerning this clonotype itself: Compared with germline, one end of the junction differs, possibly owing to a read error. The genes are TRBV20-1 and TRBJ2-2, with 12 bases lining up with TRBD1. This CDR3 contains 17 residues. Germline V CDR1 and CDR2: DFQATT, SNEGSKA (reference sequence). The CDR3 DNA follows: TGCAGTGCTAGATCCCAGGGACAGGGGGCTGGAACCGAGGAGCTGTTTTTT. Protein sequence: CSARSQGQGAGTEELFF.

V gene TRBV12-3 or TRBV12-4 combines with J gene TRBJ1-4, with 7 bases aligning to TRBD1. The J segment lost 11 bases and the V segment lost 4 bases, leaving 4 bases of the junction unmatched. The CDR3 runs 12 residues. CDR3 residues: CASSSPRGKLFF. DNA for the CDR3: TGTGCCAGCAGTTCCCCCAGGGGGAAACTGTTTTTT.

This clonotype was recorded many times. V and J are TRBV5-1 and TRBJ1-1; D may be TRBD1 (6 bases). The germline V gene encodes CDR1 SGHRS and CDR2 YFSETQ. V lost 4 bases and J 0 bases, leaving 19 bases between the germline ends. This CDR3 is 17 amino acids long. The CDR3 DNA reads TGCGCCAGCAGCGCTCAGGGGCTCGTGACCATGAACACTGAAGCTTTCTTT. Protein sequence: CASSAQGLVTMNTEAFF.

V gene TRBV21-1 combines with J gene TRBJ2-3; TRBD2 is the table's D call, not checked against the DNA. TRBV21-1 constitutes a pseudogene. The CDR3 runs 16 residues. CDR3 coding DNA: TGTGCCAGCAACCCCCAGGAGCGGGGGGGGGCCGATACGCAGTATTTT. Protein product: CASNPQERGGADTQYF.

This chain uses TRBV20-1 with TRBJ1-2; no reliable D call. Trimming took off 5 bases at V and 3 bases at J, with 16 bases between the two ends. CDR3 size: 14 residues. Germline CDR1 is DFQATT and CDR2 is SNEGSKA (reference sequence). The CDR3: CSAPGPPSDYGYTF. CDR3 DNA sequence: TGCAGTGCTCCGGGCCCCCCATCGGACTATGGCTACACCTTC.